One sample yielded the 28 T cell receptor beta chains listed below, sequenced in a study of human T cells and chemical hapten exposure. The sample's time point: patch test 1, 2 weeks after DPC sensitization. Stated treatment: therapeutic diphenylcyclopropenone sensitization with weekly scalp DPC. TCRdb re-derived calls from the RACE reads in MiXCR, one entry per CDR3 protein. Here the sample spans 180,000 or so distinct CDR3 sequences, approximately 15% being singletons. The input for sequencing was whole blood, taken in connection with sensitization to the hapten diphenylcyclopropenone (DPC). These receptors all come from a woman younger than 45 with alopecia areata. Some clones in this sample may be carry-over from other donors' samples.

This chain joins TRBV5-1 and TRBJ2-7; 9 nucleotides line up with TRBD1. V trimming: 0 bases; J trimming: 13 bases; junction bases outside the gene matches: 8. Looked up from germline, CDR1 is SGHRS and CDR2 is YFSETQ. This CDR3 contains 13 residues. The CDR3 protein is CASSLVGTGRIYF. CDR3 nucleotides: TGCGCCAGCAGCTTGGTCGGGACAGGGAGAATTTACTTC.

In this sample, this clonotype turned up a few times. This chain links TRBV28 with TRBJ1-1; D may be TRBD1 (5 bases). CDR1 and CDR2 from the germline V gene are MDHEN and SYDVKM. Trimming stripped 6 bases from V and 6 bases from J, with 20 bases between. The CDR3 totals 15 residues. Here the CDR3 DNA reads TGTGCCAGCAGCCTCCCGGGGGTACGAAAGGCTGAAGCTTTCTTT. It yields the protein CASSLPGVRKAEAFF.

Many counts were recorded for this clonotype. The chain uses TRBV7-2 and TRBJ2-1; TRBD2 agrees at 9 bases. There are 16 residues in the CDR3. Germline CDR1 reads SGHTA; CDR2 reads FQGNSA. J gave up 0 bases and V 1 base, and 1 base lay outside the gene matches. The CDR3 reads CASSLEAGGSYNEQFF. As DNA, the CDR3 is TGTGCCAGCAGCTTAGAAGCGGGGGGCTCCTACAATGAGCAGTTCTTC.

A few counts support this clonotype. The V and J genes are TRBV10-1 and TRBJ2-7; 10 nucleotides agree with TRBD1. CDR3 length equals 14 residues. CDR1 and CDR2 from the germline V gene are WNHNN and SYGVQD (reference sequence). V shed 6 bases and J 7 bases; nucleotides not matched to a gene: 9. CDR3 DNA sequence: TGCGCCAGCAGCACGGGACAGGGGTCGGGGGAGCAGTACTTC. This sequence encodes CASSTGQGSGEQYF.

Many counts were recorded for this clonotype. The chain is built from TRBV28 and TRBJ2-1; 8 positions match TRBD1. Germline V gene lookup returns CDR1 MDHEN and CDR2 SYDVKM. The CDR3 has 15 residues. The junction had 9 bases not matched to a gene; V was cut back by 6 bases and J by 5 bases. This CDR3 is CASRQTGVWDNEQFF. In DNA form, the CDR3 reads TGTGCCAGCAGACAGACAGGGGTATGGGACAATGAGCAGTTCTTC.

This clonotype was detected ten times or more. The chain recombines TRBV5-4 with TRBJ1-6; D unresolved. Trimming pared 5 bases from V and 6 bases from J, leaving 9 bases between. The CDR3 totals 13 residues. CDR1 and CDR2 (germline): SGHNT, YYREEE (reference sequence). CDR3 nucleotide sequence: TGTGCCAGCAGGGGTAGTGGTAATTCACCCCTCCACTTT. Protein product: CASRGSGNSPLHF.

The gene calls are TRBV7-9 and TRBJ1-2; TRBD1 is a possible D gene (6 bases). V was trimmed by 3 bases and J by 4 bases, leaving 15 bases between them. Germline V CDR1 and CDR2: SEHNR, FQNEAQ (reference sequence). The CDR3 extends over 15 amino acids. CDR3 amino acids: CASSFGQPKAYGYTF. CDR3 coding DNA: TGTGCCAGCAGCTTCGGACAGCCTAAGGCCTATGGCTACACCTTC.

This clonotype was observed a handful of times. The chain uses TRBV2 and TRBJ2-6, with D hard to call. This CDR3 spans 15 amino acids. V was cut by 6 bases and J by 3 bases, with 12 bases left in between. The germline CDR1 and CDR2 sequences are SNHLY and FYNNEI. This CDR3 is CASRPGFIGANVLTF. For the CDR3, the DNA is TGTGCCAGCAGACCTGGATTTATTGGGGCCAACGTCCTGACTTTC.

V and J are TRBV5-1 and TRBJ1-1, with 7 positions matching TRBD1. This CDR3 is built from 15 residues. With V trimmed by 5 bases and J by 6 bases, 13 bases remained unmatched. In germline, CDR1 is SGHRS, CDR2 YFSETQ. The CDR3 nucleotides read TGCGCCAGCAGGACAGGGACGGCCGGGACGCCTGAAGCTTTCTTT. Its protein is CASRTGTAGTPEAFF.

The V gene is TRBV29-1, the J gene TRBJ1-1, with 8 bases aligning to TRBD1. The junction had 9 bases not matched to a gene; V was cut back by 6 bases and J by 12 bases. There are 11 residues in the CDR3. Germline-derived CDR1 and CDR2 are SQVTM and ANQGSEA. The CDR3 loop is CSVKWDRRTFF. The DNA for the CDR3 is TGCAGCGTGAAATGGGACAGGCGGACTTTCTTT.

The rearrangement uses TRBV20-1 and TRBJ1-2, with a tentative D call TRBD1 (5 bases). The CDR3 loop spans 14 amino acids. The germline V and J ends were trimmed by 4 bases and 1 base, with 13 bases remaining between them. CDR1 and CDR2 from the germline V gene are DFQATT and SNEGSKA (reference sequence). CDR3 bases: TGCAGTGCTAAAGGGACGGACTTTAACTATGGCTACACCTTC. Translating it yields CSAKGTDFNYGYTF.

V and J are TRBV7-9 and TRBJ2-7, with 9 bases fitting TRBD1. The ends lost 3 bases at V and 1 base at J; junction bases unmatched: 7. The CDR3 runs 16 residues. Germline V gene lookup returns CDR1 SEHNR and CDR2 FQNEAQ (reference sequence). The CDR3 protein is CASSFQTGGMSYEQYF. CDR3 DNA sequence: TGTGCCAGCAGCTTCCAGACAGGGGGGATGTCCTACGAGCAGTACTTC.

The table lists this clonotype with many counts. The rearrangement joins TRBV28 to TRBJ1-2, with 8 bases that match TRBD1. From germline, CDR1 is MDHEN and CDR2 SYDVKM. Unmatched junction bases numbered 5, after V lost 5 bases and J lost 3 bases. The CDR3 extends over 14 amino acids. The CDR3 DNA reads as TGTGCCAGCAGTCTGGACAGGGCCGACTATGGCTACACCTTC. It is translated as CASSLDRADYGYTF.

This clonotype was observed a handful of times. The chain has TRBV4-1 and TRBJ2-7; no firm D call. CDR1 MGHRA and CDR2 YSYEKL come from the germline V gene. The CDR3 covers 13 residues. V lost 0 bases, J lost 3 bases, and 6 bases lay in between. CDR3 sequence: CASSQDRIYEQYF. In DNA form, the CDR3 reads TGCGCCAGCAGCCAAGACAGGATCTACGAGCAGTACTTC.

The table lists this clonotype with many counts. The CDR3 here is CASRRGGATDGNTIYF. The CDR3 coding sequence is TGTGCCAGCAGGAGGGGGGGGGCGACGGATGGAAACACCATATATTTT. This sequence joins TRBV28 and TRBJ1-3; weak D call: TRBD1 (6 bases). Germline V lookup: CDR1 MDHEN, CDR2 SYDVKM. The CDR3 contains 16 residues. Trimming took 6 bases from V and 3 from J, leaving 18 bases between them.

Only a few counts were recorded for this clonotype. Here the CDR3 DNA reads TGTGCCAGCAGTTACTCTCGGGACACTGAAGCTTTCTTT. Amino acids: CASSYSRDTEAFF. This chain connects TRBV6-2 or TRBV6-3 to TRBJ1-1; no clear D gene. Trimming removed 0 bases from V and 3 bases from J, with 5 bases in between. The germline V gene has CDR1 MNHEY and CDR2 SVGEGT. The CDR3 extends over 13 amino acids.

This clonotype was picked up a small number of times. The chain uses TRBV2 and TRBJ1-5, with 9 positions matching TRBD1. Trimming at V came to 5 bases and at J to 7 bases, leaving 6 bases not matched to a gene. CDR1 and CDR2 from the germline V gene are SNHLY and FYNNEI. The CDR3 sequence is 14 residues long. The CDR3 sequence is CASSTGTGSQPQHF. CDR3 DNA sequence: TGTGCCAGCAGTACCGGGACAGGGTCCCAGCCCCAGCATTTT. The whole variable domain, filled in from reference TRBV2 and TRBJ1-5, reads EPEVTQTPSHQVTQMGQEVILRCVPISNHLYFYWYRQILGQKVEFLVSFYNNEISEKSEIFDDQFSVERPDGSNFTLKIRSTKLEDSAMYFCASSTGTGSQPQHFGDGTRLSIL.

In this sample, this clonotype turned up a few times. As DNA, the CDR3 is TGCAGTGCTAGAGATTTCGGGACAGGGGGCCAAGATACGCAGTATTTT. It encodes CSARDFGTGGQDTQYF. The V and J genes are TRBV20-1 and TRBJ2-3; 12 bases match TRBD1. The germline V gene encodes CDR1 DFQATT and CDR2 SNEGSKA (reference sequence). This CDR3 is 16 amino acids long. V lost 0 bases to trimming and J lost 5 bases; unmatched junction nucleotides: 6.

V usage is TRBV6-2 or TRBV6-3 and J usage is TRBJ1-5; weak D call: TRBD1 (6 bases). Trimming took 5 bases from V and 4 from J, leaving 15 bases between them. The CDR3 totals 15 residues. Germline V gene lookup returns CDR1 MNHEY and CDR2 SVGEGT. The CDR3 region has the DNA TGTGCCAGCAGTGGTGGACAGCGCCTTAATCAGCCCCAGCATTTT. It encodes CASSGGQRLNQPQHF.

V gene TRBV12-3 or TRBV12-4 combines with J gene TRBJ1-1; D gene ambiguous. Between the trimmed V and J ends, which lost 7 bases and 1 base, there was a span of 10 bases. This CDR3 is built from 13 residues. CDR3 protein: CASTRTSNTEAFF. The CDR3 DNA is TGTGCCAGCACCCGGACCTCGAACACTGAAGCTTTCTTT.

This clonotype was detected a few times. V is TRBV7-2 and J is TRBJ1-1; D gene uncertain. Germline loops: CDR1 SGHTA, CDR2 FQGNSA. This CDR3 spans 15 amino acids. Trimming shortened V by 4 bases and J by 3 bases, and 15 bases separated the two germline ends. The DNA for the CDR3 is TGTGCCAGCAGCTCGGACCCGGTGCAGGACACTGAAGCTTTCTTT. This codes for CASSSDPVQDTEAFF.

This clonotype is a singleton in its sample. This CDR3 is CASSYSIVLNTEAFF. In DNA form, the CDR3 reads TGTGCCAGCAGTTACTCGATTGTGTTGAACACTGAAGCTTTCTTT. The J gene is TRBJ1-1, the V gene TRBV6-5; no reliable D call. The V end was cut by 0 bases, the J end by 0 bases, with 8 bases between. The length of the CDR3 is 15 residues. CDR1 and CDR2 from the germline V gene are MNHEY and SVGAGI.

The chain combines TRBV5-1 with TRBJ1-2, with TRBD1 identical over 8 bases. The CDR3 totals 17 residues. The V gene end was trimmed by 4 bases and the J gene end by 2 bases; junction bases not matched to a gene: 13. Germline V lookup: CDR1 SGHRS, CDR2 YFSETQ. CDR3 loop: CASSPRTGLKGNYGYTF. For the CDR3, the DNA is TGCGCCAGCAGCCCTCGGACAGGGTTGAAGGGGAACTATGGCTACACCTTC.

The chain combines TRBV5-1 with TRBJ2-1; the match to TRBD1 covers 10 bases. This CDR3 contains 17 residues. V gave up 5 bases and J gave up 2 bases; unmatched junction bases: 10. Germline loops: CDR1 SGHRS, CDR2 YFSETQ. The CDR3 region is CASRSGTGTGAYNEQFF. In DNA form, the CDR3 reads TGCGCCAGCAGGTCAGGAACCGGGACAGGGGCCTACAATGAGCAGTTCTTC. Drawing the rest from reference TRBV5-1 and TRBJ2-1, the complete variable domain is KAGVTQTPRYLIKTRGQQVTLSCSPISGHRSVSWYQQTPGQGLQFLFEYFSETQRNKGNFPGRFSGRQFSNSRSEMNVSTLELGDSALYLCASRSGTGTGAYNEQFFGPGTRLTVL.

This clonotype has more than one count but fewer than ten. The chain couples TRBV6-2 or TRBV6-3 to TRBJ2-5, with D perhaps matching TRBD2 (6 bases). Trimming removed 6 bases at V and 4 bases at J, with 12 bases between. Germline lookup yields CDR1 MNHEY and CDR2 SVGEGT. There are 13 residues in the CDR3. The CDR3 sequence: CASRGLSLETQYF. CDR3 DNA sequence: TGTGCCAGCAGGGGACTGTCATTAGAGACCCAGTACTTC.

This clonotype turned up a few times. V is TRBV6-5 and J is TRBJ1-5; a weak D match, TRBD1 (5 bases). V lost 3 bases and J 7 bases, leaving 16 bases between the germline ends. Germline-derived CDR1 and CDR2 are MNHEY and SVGAGI. The CDR3 has 15 residues. The chain's CDR3 is CASSYRPGPLQPQHF. The CDR3 DNA sequence: TGTGCCAGCAGTTATCGTCCAGGGCCCTTGCAGCCCCAGCATTTT.

This chain connects TRBV12-3 or TRBV12-4 to TRBJ2-7; no firm D call. The CDR3 totals 13 residues. V was pared by 5 bases and J by 6 bases, with 14 bases between. Here the CDR3 DNA reads TGTGCCAGCAGTCTAGGGTCGAGCCGCGAGCAGTACTTC. It is translated as CASSLGSSREQYF.

This clonotype showed up many times. The V gene is TRBV12-3 or TRBV12-4, the J gene TRBJ2-3; 12 bases are a match to TRBD2. Germline trimming cut 3 bases from V and 4 bases from J; bases unmatched to any gene: 2. The CDR3 runs to 15 residues. CDR3 nucleotide sequence: TGTGCCAGCAGTTTTCTAGCGGGGGGGCCAGATACGCAGTATTTT. It encodes CASSFLAGGPDTQYF.